These 21 T cell receptor beta chains came from one sample sequenced in a study of CD4 and CD8 cells across lung adenocarcinoma regions. MiXCR was run by TCRdb on the PCR reads, yielding one entry per CDR3 protein. Of around 3,700 distinct CDR3 sequences listed, roughly 64% are singletons. The sequenced sample was CD8+ T cells from the margin of a lung tumor. The receptors here all came from a female donor with lung adenocarcinoma. The CD4 and CD8 labels of this study may be unreliable.

The CDR3 coding sequence is TGTGCCAGCAGTCGCGGGGGGGTAGGGCAGCCCCAGCATTTT. This gives the protein CASSRGGVGQPQHF. J is TRBJ1-5 and V is TRBV6-1, with D maybe TRBD1 (5 bases). The germline V gene has CDR1 MNHNS and CDR2 SASEGT. This CDR3 is 14 amino acids long. V gave up 5 bases and J gave up 7 bases, with 15 bases separating them.

This sequence joins TRBV3-1 and TRBJ2-1; 9 bases match TRBD2. The CDR3 totals 16 residues. V was pared by 1 base and J by 1 base, with 2 bases of the junction left unmatched. From germline, CDR1 is LGHDT and CDR2 YNNKEL (reference sequence). Here the CDR3 reads CASSQGAGGSYNEQFF. The CDR3 nucleotides read TGTGCCAGCAGCCAAGGGGCGGGAGGGTCCTACAATGAGCAGTTCTTC.

This clonotype is deemed large. The J gene is TRBJ1-5, the V gene TRBV6-1; D is unclear. This CDR3 is 12 amino acids long. Trimming cost V 2 bases and J 5 bases, with 4 bases left between them. Germline V CDR1 and CDR2: MNHNS, SASEGT. CDR3 in DNA: TGTGCCAGCAGTGAACAAGATCAGCCCCAGCATTTT. Its protein is CASSEQDQPQHF.

This sequence joins TRBV7-2 and TRBJ1-1, with 7 bases aligning to TRBD1. Trimming at V came to 5 bases and at J to 8 bases, leaving 14 bases not matched to a gene. The CDR3 sequence is 15 residues long. Germline V CDR1 and CDR2: SGHTA, FQGNSA. The CDR3 sequence: CASSATGQPGEEAFF. The CDR3 bases are TGTGCCAGCAGCGCAACGGGACAGCCGGGGGAGGAAGCTTTCTTT.

This clonotype was observed once. This chain joins TRBV6-1 and TRBJ2-5; D is perhaps TRBD1 or TRBD2 (6 bases each). Germline assignment: CDR1 MNHNS and CDR2 SASEGT. V lost 1 base to trimming and J lost 2 bases, with 8 bases between them. This CDR3 comprises 14 residues. DNA of the CDR3: TGTGCCAGCAGTGAAGGGGGGGCTCAAGAGACCCAGTACTTC. This encodes CASSEGGAQETQYF.

This rearrangement joins TRBV7-9 to TRBJ2-7; D perhaps matches TRBD2 (6 bases). This CDR3 comprises 14 residues. The V gene lost 3 bases and the J gene lost 2 bases, with 11 bases spanning the gap. Germline V gives CDR1 SEHNR, CDR2 FQNEAQ (reference sequence). The CDR3 DNA sequence: TGTGCCAGCAGCTTGACGGGGGTGACCTACGAGCAGTACTTC. Protein product: CASSLTGVTYEQYF.

This clonotype appeared a few times. The chain joins TRBV4-1 to TRBJ1-2, with TRBD1 as a possible D gene (5 bases). This CDR3 has 11 amino acids. Germline CDR1 MGHRA, CDR2 YSYEKL. V gave up 4 bases and J gave up 10 bases, with 10 bases separating them. The CDR3 region is CASSLRGDYTF. DNA for the CDR3: TGCGCCAGCAGCCTTAGGGGCGACTACACCTTC.

The V and J genes are TRBV6-1 and TRBJ1-1; 11 positions agree with TRBD1. CDR1 and CDR2 (germline): MNHNS, SASEGT. The CDR3 has 16 residues. V lost 4 bases to trimming and J lost 1 base; unmatched junction nucleotides: 5. The CDR3 loop reads CASSGTGGFGNTEAFF. CDR3 DNA: TGTGCCAGCAGTGGGACAGGGGGCTTCGGGAACACTGAAGCTTTCTTT.

This clonotype was recorded only once. The V and J genes are TRBV6-1 and TRBJ2-1, with D maybe TRBD1 (6 bases). The CDR3 contains 15 residues. In germline, CDR1 is MNHNS, CDR2 SASEGT. Trimming left V 5 bases short and J 0 bases short, with 11 bases between. CDR3 loop: CASSRQVSSYNEQFF. The CDR3 DNA sequence: TGTGCCAGCAGTCGACAGGTGAGCTCCTACAATGAGCAGTTCTTC.

Sample share makes this clonotype medium-sized. The chain carries TRBV7-2 and TRBJ2-1, with TRBD2 matching 11 bases. V was clipped by 4 bases and J by 3 bases; unmatched bases: 8. This CDR3 region has 17 residues. Germline assignment: CDR1 SGHTA and CDR2 FQGNSA. In DNA form, the CDR3 reads TGTGCCAGCAGCTACCTAGCGGGAGGCACCTTCTACAATGAGCAGTTCTTC. It yields the protein CASSYLAGGTFYNEQFF.

This clonotype is medium-sized. The genes are TRBV6-1 and TRBJ2-1; no clear D. CDR1 and CDR2 from the germline V gene are MNHNS and SASEGT. Trimming shortened V by 2 bases and J by 9 bases, and 5 bases separated the two germline ends. CDR3 length: 11 amino acids. The CDR3 DNA follows: TGTGCCAGCAGTGAATTTGGTGAGCAGTTCTTC. This encodes CASSEFGEQFF.

Only a few counts were recorded for this clonotype. J is TRBJ2-2 and V is TRBV10-3; D is unclear. The CDR3 has 16 residues. Trimming pared 0 bases from V and 3 bases from J, leaving 11 bases between. CDR1 and CDR2 (germline): ENHRY, SYGVKD. The CDR3 region has the DNA TGTGCCATCAGTGAGTCAGCTAAAACGGACACCGGGGAGCTGTTTTTT. It specifies CAISESAKTDTGELFF.

The V gene is TRBV6-5, the J gene TRBJ2-1; D gene uncertain. Deletions cut 4 bases from V and 1 base from J, with 8 bases between. Germline V lookup: CDR1 MNHEY, CDR2 SVGAGI. The CDR3 is made up of 14 amino acids. This CDR3 reads CASSSRYSYNEQFF. CDR3 bases: TGTGCCAGCAGTTCGAGATATTCCTACAATGAGCAGTTCTTC.

This chain connects TRBV7-6 to TRBJ2-1; 7 nucleotides line up with TRBD2. V was clipped by 5 bases and J by 3 bases; unmatched bases: 4. The CDR3 is 14 amino acids. Germline CDR1 SGHVS, CDR2 FNYEAQ. CDR3 residues: CASSPSGNYNEQFF. DNA of the CDR3: TGTGCCAGCAGCCCGAGCGGGAACTACAATGAGCAGTTCTTC.

Here the CDR3 reads CASSSRRDFNNEQFF. CDR3 nucleotide sequence: TGTGCCAGCAGTTCGCGCCGGGACTTCAACAATGAGCAGTTCTTC. V is TRBV6-5 and J is TRBJ2-1; maybe TRBD2 (6 bases). The CDR3 runs 15 residues. In germline, CDR1 is MNHEY, CDR2 SVGAGI. Trimming left V 4 bases short and J 5 bases short, with 15 bases between.

The genes are TRBV6-1 and TRBJ2-5, with TRBD1 matching 8 bases. The DNA matches TRBJ2-7 better at its end, which makes the J call doubtful. CDR1 and CDR2 (germline): MNHNS, SASEGT. The CDR3 loop spans 14 amino acids. CDR3 bases: TGTGCCAGCAGTGTAGGACAGGGCGGGTACGAGCAGTACTTC. Protein sequence: CASSVGQGGYEQYF.

CDR3 bases: TGTGCCAGCAGTTTACAGGGCGTTGGCTACGAGCAGTACTTC. This codes for CASSLQGVGYEQYF. The rearrangement links TRBV6-5 to TRBJ2-1; tentatively, D is TRBD1 (6 bases). Gene TRBJ2-7 matches the end of the DNA better, so the J call may be wrong. This CDR3 is 14 amino acids long. CDR1 is MNHEY and CDR2 is SVGAGI in the germline V gene.

The chain combines TRBV6-1 with TRBJ2-3; D may be TRBD1 (5 bases). Trimming removed 0 bases at V and 0 bases at J, with 10 bases between. Germline CDR1 reads MNHNS; CDR2 reads SASEGT. The CDR3 runs to 16 residues. The CDR3 region is CASSEAQETSTDTQYF. The CDR3 DNA is TGTGCCAGCAGTGAAGCACAGGAAACTAGCACAGATACGCAGTATTTT.

The chain links TRBV11-3 to TRBJ2-1, with D perhaps TRBD1 or TRBD2 (5 bases each). This CDR3 contains 15 residues. Trimming removed 5 bases from V and 3 bases from J, with 14 bases in between. Germline lookup yields CDR1 SGHNT and CDR2 YENEEA. CDR3 region: CASSPEGTYYNEQFF. CDR3 in DNA: TGTGCCAGCAGCCCCGAGGGGACCTACTACAATGAGCAGTTCTTC.

V is TRBV6-1 and J is TRBJ2-1; 9 nucleotides agree with TRBD1. The J call is doubtful: the DNA matches TRBJ2-5 better. The CDR3 is made up of 16 amino acids. CDR1 and CDR2 from the germline V gene are MNHNS and SASEGT. The CDR3 bases are TGTGCCAGCAGTGCCTTCGGACAGGGGATTCTCGAGACCCAGTACTTC. Translated: CASSAFGQGILETQYF.

V gene TRBV6-1 combines with J gene TRBJ2-1; 7 bases are a match to TRBD2. This CDR3 contains 18 residues. CDR1 and CDR2 (germline): MNHNS, SASEGT. The V gene end was trimmed by 6 bases and the J gene end by 2 bases; junction bases not matched to a gene: 16. CDR3 coding DNA: TGTGCCAGCAGGGACCTAGCGGCGTCCTATGGAGCCTACAATGAGCAGTTCTTC. This codes for CASRDLAASYGAYNEQFF.